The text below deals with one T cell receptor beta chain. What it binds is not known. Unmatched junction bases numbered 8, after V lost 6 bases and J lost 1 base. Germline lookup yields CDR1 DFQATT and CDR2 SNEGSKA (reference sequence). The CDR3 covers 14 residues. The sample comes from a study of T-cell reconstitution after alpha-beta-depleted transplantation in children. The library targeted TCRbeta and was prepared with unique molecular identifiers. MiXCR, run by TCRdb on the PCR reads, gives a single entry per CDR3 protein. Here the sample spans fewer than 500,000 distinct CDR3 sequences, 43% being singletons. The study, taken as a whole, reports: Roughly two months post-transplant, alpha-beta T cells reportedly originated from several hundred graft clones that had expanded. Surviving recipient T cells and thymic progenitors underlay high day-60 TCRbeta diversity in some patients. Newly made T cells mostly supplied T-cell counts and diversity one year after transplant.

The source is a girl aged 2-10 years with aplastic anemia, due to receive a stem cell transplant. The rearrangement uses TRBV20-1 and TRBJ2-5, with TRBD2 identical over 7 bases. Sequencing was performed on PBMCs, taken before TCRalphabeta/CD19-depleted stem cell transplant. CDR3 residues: CSAARLAVQETQYF. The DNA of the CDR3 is TGCAGTGCGGCCCGACTAGCCGTCCAAGAGACCCAGTACTTC.